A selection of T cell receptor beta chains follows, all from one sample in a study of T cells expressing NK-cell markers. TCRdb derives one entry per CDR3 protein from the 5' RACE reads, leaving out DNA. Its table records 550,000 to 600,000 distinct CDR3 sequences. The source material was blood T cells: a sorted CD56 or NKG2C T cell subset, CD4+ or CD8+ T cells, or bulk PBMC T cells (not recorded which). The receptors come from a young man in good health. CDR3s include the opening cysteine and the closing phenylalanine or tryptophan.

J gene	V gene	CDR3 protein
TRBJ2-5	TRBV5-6	CASSWDRAETQYF
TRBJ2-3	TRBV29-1	CSAPPRQGMTDTQYF
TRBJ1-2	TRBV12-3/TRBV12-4	CASRTDRNYGYTF
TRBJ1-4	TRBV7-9	CASSTQGAGNEKLFF
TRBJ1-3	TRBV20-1	CSARDSQGLSGNTIYF
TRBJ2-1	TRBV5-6	CASSKTGTGSYNEQFF
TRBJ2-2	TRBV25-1	CASSEFRGGYSGELFF
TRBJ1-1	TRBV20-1	CSARPHRQVPTEAFF
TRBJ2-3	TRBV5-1	CASSLDRQGPDTQYF
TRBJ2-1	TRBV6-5	CASSYVGLYNEQFF
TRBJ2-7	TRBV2	CASSEGSVFEQYF
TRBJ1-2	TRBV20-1	CTSGGLSNYGYTF
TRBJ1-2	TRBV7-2	CASSYRGARGGYGYTF
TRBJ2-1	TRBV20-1	CSASLGRGTDNEQFF
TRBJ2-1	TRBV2	CASSVLASGSNEQFF
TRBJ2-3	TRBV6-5	CASSYSSGPDTQYF
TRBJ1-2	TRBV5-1	CASSLVGGNYGYTF
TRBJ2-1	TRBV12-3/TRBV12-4	CASSLDGGSWNEQFF
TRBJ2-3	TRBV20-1	CSARERQGSDTQYF
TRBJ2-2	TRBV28	CAWRDRVTGELFF
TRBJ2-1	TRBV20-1	CSLEGSYNEQFF
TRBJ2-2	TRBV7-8	CASSLAGQGISGELFF
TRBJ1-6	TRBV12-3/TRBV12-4	CASSLDMGNSYNSPLHF
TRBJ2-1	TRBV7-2	CASSLNSWTSYNEQFF
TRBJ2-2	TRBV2	CASRETIRGRPQTGELFF
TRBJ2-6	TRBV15	CATSRGEGTGANVLTF
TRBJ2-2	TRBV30	CAVLRDRVNTGELFF
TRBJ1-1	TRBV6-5	CASSHPDAEAFF
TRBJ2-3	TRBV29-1	CSVEGRLAGSDTQYF
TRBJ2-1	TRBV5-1	CASTPRDSHNEQFF
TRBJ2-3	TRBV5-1	CASSSGGAPSTDTQYF
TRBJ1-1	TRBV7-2	CASSLGGTATEAFF
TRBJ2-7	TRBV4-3	CASSLRPDGVEQYF
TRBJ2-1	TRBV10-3	CAIRGLADNNEQFF
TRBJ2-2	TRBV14	CASSPGQGYAGELFF
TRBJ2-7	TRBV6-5	CASSNSDRDYEQYF
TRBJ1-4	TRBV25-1	CASSRGVFNEKLFF